One sample yielded the 18 T cell receptor beta chains listed below, sequenced in a study of blood T cell repertoires in COVID-19. The table came from immunoSEQ multiplex PCR; TCRdb's copy has only in-frame clones and leaves some out. In the table there are about 480,000 clones, around 88% of which are singletons. Source material: peripheral blood. The receptors derive from a woman aged 45 to 65 with COVID-19, enrolled during active disease.

V usage is TRBV10-3 and J usage is TRBJ2-3; the match to TRBD1 covers 8 bases. The CDR3 has 16 amino acids. CDR1 ENHRY and CDR2 SYGVKD come from the germline V gene. V shed 4 bases, J shed 3 bases, and the junction held 9 bases outside the gene matches. As DNA, the CDR3 is TGTGCCATCAGTGCTTTTCAGGGGGCAATGACAGATACGCAGTATTTT. Protein: CAISAFQGAMTDTQYF.

The J gene is TRBJ1-5, the V gene TRBV2; D not certain. The length of the CDR3 is 15 residues. Germline CDR1 SNHLY, CDR2 FYNNEI. Trimming took off 5 bases at V and 6 bases at J, with 17 bases between the two ends. CDR3 nucleotide sequence: TGTGCCAGCAGTTCCGACATGTCTGGTAGTCAGCCCCAGCATTTT. Protein product: CASSSDMSGSQPQHF.

The chain couples TRBV7-9 to TRBJ2-7; 10 nucleotides agree with TRBD1. Looked up from germline, CDR1 is SEHNR and CDR2 is FQNEAQ (reference sequence). The trim removed 1 base at V and 4 bases at J, leaving 7 bases unmatched. This CDR3 has 16 residues. In DNA form, the CDR3 reads TGTGCCAGCAGCTTAGGGTCGGGACAGGGGATATACGAGCAGTACTTC. It encodes CASSLGSGQGIYEQYF.

This rearrangement joins TRBV30 to TRBJ1-4; D possibly corresponds to TRBD1 (5 bases). V was pared by 7 bases and J by 4 bases, with 43 bases between. Germline-derived CDR1 and CDR2 are GTSNPN and SVGIG (reference sequence). The CDR3 totals 23 residues. CDR3 loop: CASTQGVGAGTGPSTDYNEKLFF. The CDR3 nucleotides read TGTGCCTCGACGCAAGGGGTTGGGGCAGGTACGGGTCCATCCACCGATTATAATGAAAAACTGTTTTTT.

The chain carries TRBV2 and TRBJ1-2; D is perhaps TRBD1 (6 bases). The CDR3 covers 14 residues. Germline V CDR1 and CDR2: SNHLY, FYNNEI. Trimming shortened V by 3 bases and J by 4 bases, and 12 bases separated the two germline ends. Here the CDR3 reads CASSDADSRYGYTF. The CDR3 bases are TGTGCCAGCAGTGACGCGGACAGTCGCTATGGCTACACCTTC.

The genes are TRBV25-1 and TRBJ1-3, with D unresolved. With 1 base removed from V and 2 bases from J, the gap between germline ends came to 9 bases. CDR3 length: 15 residues. Looked up from germline, CDR1 is MGHDK and CDR2 is SYGVNS. The CDR3 protein is CASSELEATGNTIYF. Here the CDR3 DNA reads TGTGCCAGCAGTGAATTAGAAGCAACTGGAAACACCATATATTTT.

The V gene is TRBV28, the J gene TRBJ2-7; 9 nucleotides match TRBD1. This CDR3 spans 13 amino acids. Germline assignment: CDR1 MDHEN and CDR2 SYDVKM. The J segment lost 7 bases and the V segment lost 5 bases, leaving 6 bases of the junction unmatched. This CDR3 is CASSPQGAREQYF. The CDR3 DNA reads as TGTGCCAGCAGTCCACAGGGGGCGAGAGAGCAGTACTTC.

The rearrangement uses TRBV6-1 and TRBJ1-2; D may be TRBD1 (6 bases). The CDR3 totals 14 residues. CDR1 and CDR2 from the germline V gene are MNHNS and SASEGT. V was pared by 1 base and J by 4 bases, with 10 bases between. The CDR3 here is CASSEERGPYGYTF. DNA for the CDR3: TGTGCCAGCAGTGAAGAGCGGGGGCCCTATGGCTACACCTTC.

This clone was seen a handful of times. The V and J genes are TRBV10-1 and TRBJ2-1, with 7 bases matching TRBD2. The CDR3 consists of 15 residues. CDR1 is WNHNN, CDR2 SYGVQD, per germline (reference sequence). The V and J ends lost 3 bases and 5 bases, in that order; junction bases with no gene match: 7. This chain's CDR3 is CASSDLRGDNNEQFF. For the CDR3, the DNA is TGCGCCAGCAGTGATCTTCGGGGGGATAACAATGAGCAGTTCTTC.

The V gene is TRBV27, the J gene TRBJ2-7; possibly TRBD2 for D (5 bases). With 9 bases removed from V and 3 bases from J, the gap between germline ends came to 15 bases. The CDR3 contains 13 residues. CDR1 and CDR2 from the germline V gene are MNHEY and SMNVEV (reference sequence). The CDR3 protein is CASGLGGYYEQYF. CDR3 nucleotides: TGTGCCAGTGGGCTTGGAGGCTACTACGAGCAGTACTTC.

The chain joins TRBV4-1 to TRBJ1-5; 7 nucleotides align to TRBD1. Germline V gene data show CDR1 as MGHRA and CDR2 as YSYEKL. V shed 4 bases and J 5 bases; nucleotides not matched to a gene: 14. The CDR3 sequence is 17 residues long. CDR3 in DNA: TGCGCCAGCAGCCCCCAACCAAAGACAGGGATCCATCAGCCCCAGCATTTT. It specifies CASSPQPKTGIHQPQHF.

There are many counts of this clone. The chain joins TRBV3-1 (or the pseudogene TRBV3-2) to TRBJ2-3; no definite D call. With 4 bases removed from V and 2 bases from J, the gap between germline ends came to 13 bases. Germline V gene data show CDR1 as LGHDT and CDR2 as YNNKEL (reference sequence). This CDR3 region has 15 residues. CDR3 protein: CASSLTDDLTDTQYF. In DNA, the CDR3 is TGTGCCAGCAGCCTCACAGACGACCTCACAGATACGCAGTATTTT.

The chain employs TRBV6-5 and TRBJ1-1; maybe TRBD1 (5 bases). Per germline, CDR1 MNHEY and CDR2 SVGAGI. V lost 4 bases and J lost 2, with 11 bases in between. The CDR3 spans 14 residues. The CDR3 reads CASSSRQPNTEAFF. CDR3 DNA sequence: TGTGCCAGCAGTTCCAGACAGCCCAACACTGAAGCTTTCTTT.

This sequence joins TRBV2 and TRBJ2-1; D may be TRBD2 (6 bases). Germline V gene sequence: CDR1 SNHLY, CDR2 FYNNEI. Trimming took 6 bases from V and 2 from J, leaving 17 bases between them. The CDR3 runs to 16 residues. The CDR3 loop reads CASSRRLDPPYNEQFF. The CDR3 DNA is TGTGCCAGCAGCCGAAGACTAGACCCTCCCTACAATGAGCAGTTCTTC.

The chain carries TRBV3-1 (or the pseudogene TRBV3-2) and TRBJ1-2; D is possibly TRBD1 (5 bases). Germline V lookup: CDR1 LGHDT, CDR2 YNNKEL (reference sequence). This CDR3 contains 16 residues. Deletions cut 1 base from V and 4 bases from J, with 16 bases between. For the CDR3, the DNA is TGTGCCAGCAGCCAAGGTGTCTATTCAGGGCCCTATGGCTACACCTTC. This encodes CASSQGVYSGPYGYTF.

The chain recombines TRBV5-1 with TRBJ1-1; D remains ambiguous. V was clipped by 0 bases and J by 4 bases, with 7 bases between them. The CDR3 is 13 residues long. Germline assignment: CDR1 SGHRS and CDR2 YFSETQ. In DNA, the CDR3 is TGCGCCAGCAGCTTGGCAGGCCCCACTGAAGCTTTCTTT. The encoded protein is CASSLAGPTEAFF.

The chain couples TRBV5-8 to TRBJ2-1; D may be TRBD1 (7 bases). Trimming removed 4 bases from V and 2 bases from J, with 16 bases in between. The CDR3 spans 16 residues. Germline CDR1 and CDR2: SGHTS and YDEGEE. The CDR3 is CASSRGGGVTYNEQFF. The CDR3 DNA reads TGTGCCAGCAGCCGAGGGGGCGGGGTGACCTACAATGAGCAGTTCTTC.

V gene TRBV2 combines with J gene TRBJ2-1; 7 bases are shared with TRBD1. V lost 5 bases to trimming and J lost 4 bases; unmatched junction nucleotides: 11. Germline assignment: CDR1 SNHLY and CDR2 FYNNEI. The CDR3 length is 16 residues. The chain's CDR3 is CASSMTGPGAYNEQFF. The CDR3 nucleotides read TGTGCCAGCAGTATGACAGGGCCCGGGGCTTACAATGAGCAGTTCTTC.